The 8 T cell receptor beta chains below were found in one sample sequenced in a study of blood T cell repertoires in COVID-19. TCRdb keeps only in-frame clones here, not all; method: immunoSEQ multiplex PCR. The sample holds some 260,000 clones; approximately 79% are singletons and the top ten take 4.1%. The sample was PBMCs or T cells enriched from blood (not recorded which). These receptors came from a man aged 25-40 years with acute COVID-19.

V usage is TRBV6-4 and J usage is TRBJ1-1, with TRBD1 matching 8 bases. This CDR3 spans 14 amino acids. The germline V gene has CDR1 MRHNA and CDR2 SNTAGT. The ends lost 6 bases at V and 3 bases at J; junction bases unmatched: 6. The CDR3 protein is CASRTGVGYTEAFF. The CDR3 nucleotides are TGTGCCAGCAGGACAGGGGTAGGGTACACTGAAGCTTTCTTT.

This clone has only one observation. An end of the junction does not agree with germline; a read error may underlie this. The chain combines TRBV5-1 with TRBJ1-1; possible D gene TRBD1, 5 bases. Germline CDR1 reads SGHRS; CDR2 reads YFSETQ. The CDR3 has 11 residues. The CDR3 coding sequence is TGTGCCAGCAGCTTCAGGGATGAAGCTTTCTTT. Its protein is CASSFRDEAFF.

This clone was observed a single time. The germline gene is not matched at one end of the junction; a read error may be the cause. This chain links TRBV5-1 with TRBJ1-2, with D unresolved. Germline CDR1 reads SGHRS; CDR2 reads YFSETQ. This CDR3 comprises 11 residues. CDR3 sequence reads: CASSLGQGYTF. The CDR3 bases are TGTGCCAGCAGCTTGGGCCAGGGCTACACCTTC.

The CDR3 region is CASSPSRGRSEQFF. In DNA, the CDR3 is TGTGCCAGCAGTCCCTCCAGAGGGCGAAGTGAGCAGTTCTTC. J is TRBJ2-1 and V is TRBV27, with D maybe TRBD2 (5 bases). Deletions cut 5 bases from V and 9 bases from J, with 17 bases between. Per the germline V gene, CDR1 is MNHEY and CDR2 is SMNVEV (reference sequence). The CDR3 length is 14 residues.

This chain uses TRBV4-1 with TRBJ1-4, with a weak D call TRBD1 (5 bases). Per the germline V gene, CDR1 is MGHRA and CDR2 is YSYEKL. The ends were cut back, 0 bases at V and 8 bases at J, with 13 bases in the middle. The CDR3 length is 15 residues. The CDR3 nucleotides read TGCGCCAGCAGCCAAGAAGGTCAGGGTAGGGAAAAACTGTTTTTT. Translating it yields CASSQEGQGREKLFF.

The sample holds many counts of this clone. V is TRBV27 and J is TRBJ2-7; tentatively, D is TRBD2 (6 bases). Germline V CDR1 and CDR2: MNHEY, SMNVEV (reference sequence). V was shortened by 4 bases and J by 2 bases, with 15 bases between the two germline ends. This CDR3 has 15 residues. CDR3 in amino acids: CASSSLTAGTYEQYV. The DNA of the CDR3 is TGTGCCAGCAGTTCGCTTACGGCGGGGACCTACGAGCAGTACGTC.

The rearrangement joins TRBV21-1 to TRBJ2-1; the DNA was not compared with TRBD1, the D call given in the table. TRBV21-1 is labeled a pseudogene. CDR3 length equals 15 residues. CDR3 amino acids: CASSPTTGPWDEQFF. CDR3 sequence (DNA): TGTGCCAGCAGTCCTACGACAGGGCCGTGGGATGAGCAGTTCTTC.

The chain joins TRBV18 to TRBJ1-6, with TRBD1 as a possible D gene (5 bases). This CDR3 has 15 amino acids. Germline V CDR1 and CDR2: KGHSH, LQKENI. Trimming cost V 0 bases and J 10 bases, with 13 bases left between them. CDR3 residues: CASSPPGGGKSPLHF. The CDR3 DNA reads TGTGCCAGCTCACCACCGGGCGGGGGAAAATCACCCCTCCACTTT.